This T cell receptor beta chain stems from a study of radiotherapy plus CTLA-4 blockade in lung cancer (dated by TCRdb to 2016 to 2019). Regarding the study in general: Among the enrolled patients, about 19% had an objective response, and 31% reached disease control.

The study tested focal radiation therapy combined with CTLA-4 blockade (ipilimumab) in patients with chemo-refractory metastatic non-small-cell lung cancer. The germline V gene encodes CDR1 MNHNS and CDR2 SASEGT. The CDR3 runs 14 amino acids, cysteine and phenylalanine included. The CDR3 DNA has 42 bases and is translated from base 1. Trimming removed 3 bases from V and 4 bases from J; the gene matches leave 2 bases unexplained. As for this clone: The antigen this receptor binds is unknown. No quality values exist for individual bases; no much larger clone is one base distant.

Library method: the immunoSEQ multiplex PCR assay. TCRdb holds this immuneACCESS table with in-frame rearrangements only. Some clones are missing; in checked studies, unresolved V genes explain under half, and the rest has no known cause. In this sample the table shows 55,000 to 85,000 clones, about 72% of which occur a single time. The ten largest clones represent approximately 15% of the sample. Results and caveats for the whole study, not just this receptor: Early dynamic changes in blood T cell clones, together with increased serum interferon-beta after radiation, were reported as the strongest predictors of response. After treatment with radiotherapy and ipilimumab, TCR clones that originated in tumors expanded in peripheral blood.

The origin of this receptor is a human donor with non-small cell lung cancer whose response to radiotherapy plus ipilimumab could not be evaluated. Some clones in this sample may be carry-over from other donors' samples. The chain was built from TRBV6-1 and TRBJ2-1; a stretch of 8 junction bases matches TRBD1. The source was peripheral blood, collected from a patient treated with radiotherapy plus ipilimumab. CDR3 sequence: CASSETGAYNEQFF. Here is the DNA: TGTGCCAGCAGTGAGACAGGGGCTTACAATGAGCAGTTCTTC.